These T cell receptor beta chains were read from a single sample in a study of blood T cell repertoires in COVID-19. Assay: immunoSEQ multiplex PCR; the TCRdb copy retains only in-frame clones and omits some. The top ten hold 2% to 3% of the sample, which has roughly 260,000 clones, more than 70% seen once. The specimen was peripheral blood. These receptors all stem from a woman between 45 and 65 years old with acute or convalescent COVID-19. Each CDR3 is given with its conserved first and last residue. The D gene is left open where the match is weak. Part of the rows lack a size; the others show once, few, many or a class for expanded clones.

TRBV28	-	TRBJ2-1	-	CASIPLGRDNEQFF	TGTGCCAGCATACCACTAGGACGTGACAATGAGCAGTTCTTC
TRBV28	-	TRBJ2-7	TRBD2	CASSSRGSSYEQYF	TGTGCCAGCAGTTCACGCGGGAGCTCCTACGAGCAGTACTTC
TRBV12-3/TRBV12-4	-	TRBJ1-1	-	CASRQNTEAFF	TGTGCCAGCAGACAAAACACTGAAGCTTTCTTT
TRBV5-6	-	TRBJ1-5	TRBD1	CASSHRGGNQPQHF	TGTGCCAGCAGCCACAGGGGGGGCAATCAGCCCCAGCATTTT
TRBV7-8	-	TRBJ1-4	TRBD1	CASSPWTGGSEKLFF	TGTGCCAGCAGCCCCTGGACAGGGGGAAGTGAAAAACTGTTTTTT
TRBV2	-	TRBJ1-4	-	CASSDRGREKLFF	TGTGCCAGCAGTGACAGGGGAAGGGAAAAACTGTTTTTT
TRBV24-1	few	TRBJ2-7	TRBD2	CATSDSPGLAVSYEQYF	TGTGCCACCAGTGATTCACCGGGACTAGCGGTCTCCTACGAGCAGTACTTC
TRBV7-7	-	TRBJ2-7	-	CASSLRSDREVAYEQYF	TGTGCCAGCAGCCTTCGAAGCGACAGGGAGGTCGCCTACGAGCAGTACTTC
TRBV4-2	-	TRBJ2-1	-	CASSLGNEQFF	TGTGCCAGCTCGCTAGGCAATGAGCAGTTCTTC
TRBV6-2/TRBV6-3	-	TRBJ1-2	TRBD1	CASSYEGQGLHGYTF	TGTGCCAGCAGTTACGAGGGACAGGGGTTGCATGGCTACACCTTC
TRBV28	-	TRBJ1-2	-	CASFQQTGSYGYTF	TGTGCCAGTTTCCAGCAAACAGGCTCCTATGGCTACACCTTC
TRBV6-2/TRBV6-3	-	TRBJ1-1	TRBD1	CASSYARGGSTEAFF	TGTGCCAGCAGTTACGCAAGAGGGGGCTCCACTGAAGCTTTCTTT
TRBV3-1/TRBV3-2	-	TRBJ1-1	TRBD1	CASSPTGGGEAFF	TGTGCCAGCAGCCCTACAGGGGGGGGTGAAGCTTTCTTT
TRBV15	-	TRBJ1-1	-	CATSRPGGAEAFF	TGTGCCACCAGCCGACCTGGCGGAGCTGAAGCTTTCTTT
TRBV9	-	TRBJ2-7	-	CASSVDPSGEYEQYF	TGTGCCAGCAGCGTAGACCCCTCAGGGGAGTACGAGCAGTACTTC
TRBV5-1	-	TRBJ2-2	-	CASSPEGWGGELFF	TGCGCCAGCAGCCCGGAGGGTTGGGGCGGGGAGCTGTTTTTT
TRBV9	-	TRBJ2-3	-	CASSVTQRGTDTQYF	TGTGCCAGCAGCGTAACCCAGCGGGGCACAGATACGCAGTATTTT
TRBV15	-	TRBJ1-2	TRBD1	CATTRDRGYGYTF	TGTGCCACCACCAGGGACAGGGGCTATGGCTACACCTTC
TRBV11-1	-	TRBJ2-3	TRBD2	CASSFLAGGIDTQYF	TGTGCCAGCAGCTTCCTAGCGGGAGGGATAGATACGCAGTATTTT
TRBV9	-	TRBJ2-7	-	CASSVDDAGPYEQYF	TGTGCCAGCAGCGTAGATGATGCAGGTCCCTACGAGCAGTACTTC
TRBV5-1	once	TRBJ2-7	TRBD2	CASSSGTSDNYEQYF	TGCGCCAGCAGCTCCGGGACTAGCGACAACTACGAGCAGTACTTC
TRBV5-4	-	TRBJ1-3	TRBD1	CASGRDRGNTIYF	TGTGCCAGCGGCCGGGACAGGGGCAACACCATATATTTT
TRBV5-1	-	TRBJ2-1	TRBD2	CASSFRWRESYNEQFF	TGCGCCAGCAGCTTTCGGTGGCGGGAGTCCTACAATGAGCAGTTCTTC
TRBV9	-	TRBJ2-1	TRBD1	CASSVFSTGGNNEQFF	TGTGCCAGCAGCGTATTTTCAACAGGGGGAAACAATGAGCAGTTCTTC
TRBV4-2	-	TRBJ1-2	TRBD1	CASSQGGTGEEGYTF	TGTGCCAGCAGCCAGGGCGGGACAGGGGAAGAAGGCTACACCTTC
TRBV18	-	TRBJ1-3	TRBD1	CASSYYRGSSGNTIYF	TGTGCCAGCTCATACTACAGGGGGTCCTCTGGAAACACCATATATTTT
TRBV18	-	TRBJ2-1	-	CASSPEGPTGDEQFF	TGTGCCAGCTCACCGGAGGGCCCCACGGGCGATGAGCAGTTCTTC
TRBV24-1	-	TRBJ2-7	TRBD1	CATSAPGGYEQYF	TGTGCCACCAGTGCCCCAGGGGGCTACGAGCAGTACTTC
TRBV28	-	TRBJ1-4	-	CASSSDLWRRNEKLFF	TGTGCCAGCAGTTCGGACCTTTGGAGGAGGAATGAAAAACTGTTTTTT
TRBV4-2	-	TRBJ1-2	-	CASSQDGGYGYTF	TGTGCCAGCAGCCAAGATGGGGGGTACGGCTACACCTTC
TRBV11-2	-	TRBJ2-4	-	CASSLAVAKNIQYF	TGTGCCAGCAGCTTAGCAGTCGCTAAAAACATTCAGTACTTC
TRBV29-1	many	TRBJ1-2	TRBD1	CSVETGGQRGYTF	TGCAGCGTTGAGACAGGGGGACAGCGCGGCTACACCTTC
TRBV20-1	-	TRBJ1-2	-	CSAPLRGYTF	TGCAGTGCTCCCCTTCGTGGCTACACCTTC
TRBV28	-	TRBJ1-1	TRBD1	CASSLGQGFAEAFF	TGTGCCAGCAGTTTAGGACAGGGCTTCGCTGAAGCTTTCTTT
TRBV9	-	TRBJ2-7	TRBD2	CASSVDPSGSSYEQYF	TGTGCCAGCAGCGTAGACCCTAGCGGGAGCTCCTACGAGCAGTACTTC
TRBV6-5	-	TRBJ1-2	-	CAARVQGSSGGYTF	TGTGCCGCCAGGGTCCAGGGATCCTCAGGTGGCTACACCTTC
TRBV2	-	TRBJ2-3	-	CASRRVGMADTQYF	TGTGCCAGCAGGAGGGTAGGGATGGCAGATACGCAGTATTTT
TRBV2	-	TRBJ1-6	-	CASSEAGSYNSPLHF	TGTGCCAGCAGTGAAGCGGGGAGCTATAATTCACCCCTCCACTTT
TRBV7-2	few	TRBJ2-7	-	CASSLIRRGGYEQYF	TGTGCCAGCAGCTTAATCCGACGGGGAGGATACGAGCAGTACTTC
TRBV14	-	TRBJ1-4	-	CASSQQGWDEKLFF	TGTGCCAGCAGCCAACAGGGTTGGGATGAAAAACTGTTTTTT
TRBV12-3/TRBV12-4	-	TRBJ1-1	-	CASRELNTEAFF	TGTGCCAGCAGAGAGTTGAACACTGAAGCTTTCTTT
TRBV7-9	-	TRBJ2-1	-	CASSSRDNEQFF	TGTGCCAGCAGCTCCCGGGACAATGAGCAGTTCTTC
TRBV6-5	-	TRBJ1-6	-	CASSTSRSPLHF	TGTGCCAGCAGTACTTCTAGATCACCCCTCCACTTT
TRBV28	few	TRBJ1-1	TRBD1	CASRGGQGTEAFF	TGTGCCAGCCGAGGGGGCCAGGGCACTGAAGCTTTCTTT
TRBV2	-	TRBJ1-1	-	CASSGGMNTEAFF	TGTGCCAGCAGTGGCGGAATGAACACTGAAGCTTTCTTT
TRBV28	-	TRBJ1-4	TRBD1	CASTPGLGQVEKLFF	TGTGCCAGCACCCCAGGCCTGGGACAGGTGGAAAAACTGTTTTTT
TRBV6-6	-	TRBJ1-6	-	CASSYRGDNSPLHF	TGTGCCAGCAGTTACCGGGGAGATAATTCACCCCTCCACTTT
TRBV2	-	TRBJ1-1	TRBD1	CASSRGSGGTEAFF	TGTGCCAGTTCCAGGGGGTCAGGGGGCACTGAAGCTTTCTTT
TRBV20-1	-	TRBJ2-1	-	CSASVREFSYNEQFF	TGCAGTGCTAGTGTGCGGGAATTCTCCTACAATGAGCAGTTCTTC
TRBV7-9	-	TRBJ1-5	TRBD1	CASSLAQGPNQPQHF	TGTGCCAGCAGCTTAGCACAGGGGCCAAATCAGCCCCAGCATTTT
TRBV10-3	-	TRBJ2-2	TRBD2	CAISESAGGNTGELFF	TGTGCCATCAGTGAATCCGCGGGAGGGAATACCGGGGAGCTGTTTTTT
TRBV5-1	-	TRBJ2-3	-	CASSFPPGRRADTQYF	TGCGCCAGCAGCTTCCCACCCGGGAGAAGAGCAGATACGCAGTATTTT
TRBV7-9	-	TRBJ1-5	TRBD1	CASSLTTGSNQPQHF	TGTGCCAGCAGCTTAACGACAGGGAGCAATCAGCCCCAGCATTTT